These T cell receptor beta chains were read from a single sample in a study of T cell responses to AZD1222 COVID-19 vaccine. Assay: immunoSEQ multiplex PCR; the TCRdb copy retains only in-frame clones and omits some. The repertoire has fewer than 150,000 clones, roughly 91% of them found once; the top ten carry 4.5% to 5.5%. The starting material was peripheral blood, obtained on day 0 of AZD1222 vaccination. These receptors all come from an adult in good health. Each CDR3 is given with its conserved first and last residue. Fields, in order: V gene, D gene, clone size, J gene, CDR3 DNA, CDR3 protein. A D gene is named only where the DNA matches it firmly. The listing skips clone size in some rows; elsewhere it reads once, few, many or a size class.

V gene: TRBV23-1
D gene: NA
clone size: NA
J gene: TRBJ2-3
CDR3 DNA: TGCGCCAGCAGTTTCAGGACAGATACGCAGTATTTT
CDR3 protein: CASSFRTDTQYF

V gene: TRBV2
D gene: NA
clone size: once
J gene: TRBJ1-1
CDR3 DNA: TGTGCCAGCAGTGAGGATAGGGGAGAAACTGAAGCTTTCTTT
CDR3 protein: CASSEDRGETEAFF

V gene: TRBV19
D gene: NA
clone size: NA
J gene: TRBJ2-6
CDR3 DNA: TGTGCCAGTAGTTGGAGGTCTGGGGCCAACGTCCTGACTTTC
CDR3 protein: CASSWRSGANVLTF

V gene: TRBV29-1
D gene: TRBD1
clone size: NA
J gene: TRBJ2-7
CDR3 DNA: TGCAGCGTTGTGGACACAGGGGGGTCCTACGAGCAGTACTTC
CDR3 protein: CSVVDTGGSYEQYF

V gene: TRBV4-1
D gene: TRBD1
clone size: NA
J gene: TRBJ1-2
CDR3 DNA: TGCGCCAGCAGCCAAGACGGACAGGGAGACTATGGCTACACCTTC
CDR3 protein: CASSQDGQGDYGYTF

V gene: TRBV5-6
D gene: NA
clone size: NA
J gene: TRBJ2-7
CDR3 DNA: TGTGCCAGCAGCTTGGCCGGGTCCGAGGGGTTCTACGAGCAGTACTTC
CDR3 protein: CASSLAGSEGFYEQYF

V gene: TRBV4-1
D gene: NA
clone size: NA
J gene: TRBJ2-3
CDR3 DNA: TGCGCCAGCAGCCATAGCCCGGGCCATGGTTCTACAGATACGCAGTATTTT
CDR3 protein: CASSHSPGHGSTDTQYF

V gene: TRBV3-1/TRBV3-2
D gene: TRBD1
clone size: NA
J gene: TRBJ1-3
CDR3 DNA: TGTGCCAGCAGCCAGCCAGGACAGGGGTACACCATATATTTT
CDR3 protein: CASSQPGQGYTIYF

V gene: TRBV15
D gene: NA
clone size: NA
J gene: TRBJ1-4
CDR3 DNA: TGTGCCACCAGCAGACCAACTGGGCAGAATGAAAAACTGTTTTTT
CDR3 protein: CATSRPTGQNEKLFF

V gene: TRBV3-1/TRBV3-2
D gene: TRBD1
clone size: once
J gene: TRBJ1-2
CDR3 DNA: TGTGCCAGCAGCTATCAACAGGGGGCTAACTATGGCTACACCTTC
CDR3 protein: CASSYQQGANYGYTF

V gene: TRBV11-2
D gene: TRBD1
clone size: NA
J gene: TRBJ1-2
CDR3 DNA: TGTGCCAGCAGCCGGGGACAGCTCTATGGCTACACCTTC
CDR3 protein: CASSRGQLYGYTF

V gene: TRBV7-2
D gene: NA
clone size: NA
J gene: TRBJ2-7
CDR3 DNA: TGTGCCAGCAGCTTAGCGGTCGGCGAGCAGTACTTC
CDR3 protein: CASSLAVGEQYF

V gene: TRBV7-9
D gene: NA
clone size: NA
J gene: TRBJ2-1
CDR3 DNA: TGTGCCAGCGGAGAGGGAAAGTGGCAGTTCTTC
CDR3 protein: CASGEGKWQFF

V gene: TRBV3-1/TRBV3-2
D gene: NA
clone size: NA
J gene: TRBJ1-2
CDR3 DNA: TGTGCCAGCAGCCAAGATACAGCCCGCTATGGCTACACCTTC
CDR3 protein: CASSQDTARYGYTF

V gene: TRBV5-4
D gene: NA
clone size: NA
J gene: TRBJ1-1
CDR3 DNA: TGTGCCAGCAGCTTGGAAGGCCCCCGGCGGGTAGCTTTCTTT
CDR3 protein: CASSLEGPRRVAFF

V gene: TRBV27
D gene: NA
clone size: NA
J gene: TRBJ1-1
CDR3 DNA: TGTGCCAGCAGTTTAGGACAGCGCACTGAAGCTTTCTTT
CDR3 protein: CASSLGQRTEAFF

V gene: TRBV9
D gene: NA
clone size: NA
J gene: TRBJ1-2
CDR3 DNA: TGTGCCAGCAGCGTAGGAACAGGGACCTATGGCTACACCTTC
CDR3 protein: CASSVGTGTYGYTF

V gene: TRBV6-4
D gene: TRBD2
clone size: NA
J gene: TRBJ2-1
CDR3 DNA: TGTGCCAGTTCCCGCGGGAGCGAACTCTACAATGAGCAGTTCTTC
CDR3 protein: CASSRGSELYNEQFF

V gene: TRBV9
D gene: NA
clone size: NA
J gene: TRBJ2-7
CDR3 DNA: TGTGCCAGCAGCGTCGGGGTGCTGGGGGCAGGGGAATACGAGCAGTACTTC
CDR3 protein: CASSVGVLGAGEYEQYF

V gene: TRBV5-1
D gene: NA
clone size: NA
J gene: TRBJ2-3
CDR3 DNA: TGCGCCACCCGAACAGGGTTCACAGATACGCAGTATTTT
CDR3 protein: CATRTGFTDTQYF

V gene: TRBV5-1
D gene: NA
clone size: NA
J gene: TRBJ1-2
CDR3 DNA: TGCGCCAGCACCGAAGACGTGTCGATAGGTGGCTACACCTTC
CDR3 protein: CASTEDVSIGGYTF

V gene: TRBV4-1
D gene: NA
clone size: NA
J gene: TRBJ1-5
CDR3 DNA: TGCGCCAGCAGCCAAGATATGAAACAACAGCCCCAGCATTTT
CDR3 protein: CASSQDMKQQPQHF

V gene: TRBV6-5
D gene: NA
clone size: NA
J gene: TRBJ1-2
CDR3 DNA: TGTGCCAGCGTGGGGGCGGGGGCCTATGGCTACACCTTC
CDR3 protein: CASVGAGAYGYTF

V gene: TRBV15
D gene: TRBD1
clone size: NA
J gene: TRBJ1-1
CDR3 DNA: TGTGCCACCAGCAGAGGGACAGGGGTCACTGAAGCTTTCTTT
CDR3 protein: CATSRGTGVTEAFF

V gene: TRBV6-1
D gene: NA
clone size: NA
J gene: TRBJ2-5
CDR3 DNA: TGTGCCAGCAGTGTGAGTCTTGGGGGAAGGTACCAAGAGACCCAGTACTTC
CDR3 protein: CASSVSLGGRYQETQYF

V gene: TRBV7-8
D gene: NA
clone size: NA
J gene: TRBJ2-1
CDR3 DNA: TGTGCCAGCAGCTTAGACCTAGGTGAAAAGTTCTTC
CDR3 protein: CASSLDLGEKFF

V gene: TRBV6-5
D gene: TRBD1
clone size: NA
J gene: TRBJ2-2
CDR3 DNA: TGTGCCAGCAGCCAACGGACAGGGTGGACCGGGGAGCTGTTTTTT
CDR3 protein: CASSQRTGWTGELFF

V gene: TRBV3-1/TRBV3-2
D gene: NA
clone size: NA
J gene: TRBJ2-5
CDR3 DNA: TGTGCCAGCAGCCAACGGTGCAGGGCGGAGTTAGAGACCCAGTACTTC
CDR3 protein: CASSQRCRAELETQYF

V gene: TRBV7-9
D gene: NA
clone size: once
J gene: TRBJ1-2
CDR3 DNA: TGTGCCAGCAGCAAGACGGGACTCGACTTTTTTAGCTACACCTTC
CDR3 protein: CASSKTGLDFFSYTF

V gene: TRBV19
D gene: NA
clone size: NA
J gene: TRBJ1-1
CDR3 DNA: TGTGCCAGTAGTATGAAGGGTGGGACTGAAGCTTTCTTT
CDR3 protein: CASSMKGGTEAFF

V gene: TRBV24-1
D gene: NA
clone size: NA
J gene: TRBJ1-5
CDR3 DNA: TGTGCCACCCCTGGGGGGCCCCCAAGATATAGCAATCAGCCCCAGCATTTT
CDR3 protein: CATPGGPPRYSNQPQHF

V gene: TRBV2
D gene: NA
clone size: NA
J gene: TRBJ2-5
CDR3 DNA: TGTGCCAGCAGCGCAGGGAGTGAGACCCAGTACTTC
CDR3 protein: CASSAGSETQYF

V gene: TRBV5-8
D gene: TRBD1
clone size: NA
J gene: TRBJ1-3
CDR3 DNA: TGTGCCAGCAGCGGGACAGGCTCTGGAAACACCATATATTTT
CDR3 protein: CASSGTGSGNTIYF

V gene: TRBV18
D gene: TRBD1
clone size: NA
J gene: TRBJ1-1
CDR3 DNA: TGTGCCAGCTCATCCCGACAGGGGGTCACTGAAGCTTTCTTT
CDR3 protein: CASSSRQGVTEAFF

V gene: TRBV4-1
D gene: NA
clone size: NA
J gene: TRBJ2-7
CDR3 DNA: TGCGCCAGCAGCCAAGATTCTTGGTTCTACGAGCAGTACTTC
CDR3 protein: CASSQDSWFYEQYF

V gene: TRBV9
D gene: NA
clone size: NA
J gene: TRBJ2-1
CDR3 DNA: TGTGCCAGCAGCCGCGGACTCATACACAATGAGCAGTTCTTC
CDR3 protein: CASSRGLIHNEQFF

V gene: TRBV10-2
D gene: NA
clone size: NA
J gene: TRBJ1-1
CDR3 DNA: TGCGCCAGCAGTATAGGGATTACGAACACTGAAGCTTTCTTT
CDR3 protein: CASSIGITNTEAFF

V gene: TRBV2
D gene: TRBD1
clone size: NA
J gene: TRBJ1-6
CDR3 DNA: TGTGCCAGCAGGGAGACAGGGGTGACGGGTTCACCCCTCCACTTT
CDR3 protein: CASRETGVTGSPLHF

V gene: TRBV5-1
D gene: NA
clone size: NA
J gene: TRBJ1-1
CDR3 DNA: TGCGCCAGCAGCTTGGAAACAGGGACGACTGAAGCTTTCTTT
CDR3 protein: CASSLETGTTEAFF

V gene: TRBV2
D gene: TRBD1
clone size: NA
J gene: TRBJ2-7
CDR3 DNA: TGTGCCAGCATTTTTAGTCGGGACAGAGGTTACGAGCAGTACTTC
CDR3 protein: CASIFSRDRGYEQYF

V gene: TRBV12-3/TRBV12-4
D gene: NA
clone size: NA
J gene: TRBJ2-3
CDR3 DNA: TGTGCCAGCAGTTTGAAGGCGCAAGATACGCAGTATTTT
CDR3 protein: CASSLKAQDTQYF